The 9 T cell receptor beta chains presented below share a single source sample, sequenced in a study of cytomegalovirus exposure and HLA in healthy donors. PCR primers comprised 60 Vbeta and 13 Jbeta primers. Produced via immunoSEQ multiplex PCR; TCRdb's table is partial and in-frame only. The table lists around 72,000 clones, just over 75% of them singletons. The sample consisted of PBMCs. The receptor set was obtained from a man aged 45-60 years in good health and CMV-seronegative.

This clone was counted only a few times. The rearrangement joins TRBV11-2 to TRBJ2-1, with 7 bases matching TRBD2. CDR3 length: 16 residues. The germline V gene encodes CDR1 SGHAT and CDR2 FQNNGV. Trimming removed 5 bases from V and 8 bases from J; junction bases left unmatched: 15. The chain's CDR3 is CASSALLGGSKDEQFF. The CDR3 bases are TGTGCCAGCAGCGCCCTATTGGGAGGGAGTAAGGATGAGCAGTTCTTC.

The gene calls are TRBV20-1 and TRBJ1-2, with no clear D. CDR3 length: 10 residues. Germline assignment: CDR1 DFQATT and CDR2 SNEGSKA (reference sequence). The germline V and J ends were trimmed by 5 bases and 14 bases, with 15 bases remaining between them. The CDR3 DNA is TGCAGTGCTTACACCCTTTTAAGTACCTTC. Encoded protein: CSAYTLLSTF.

The gene calls are TRBV19 and TRBJ2-7; 7 bases fit TRBD2. With V trimmed by 5 bases and J by 2 bases, 6 bases remained unmatched. The germline V gene has CDR1 LNHDA and CDR2 SQIVND (reference sequence). The CDR3 has 14 amino acids. In DNA form, the CDR3 reads TGTGCCAGTAGTGCCGGACTAGAAACCTACGAGCAGTACTTC. Translated, it gives CASSAGLETYEQYF.

This clone was seen only once. The chain has TRBV4-1 and TRBJ1-6; D gene unclear. The CDR3 has 17 amino acids. Trimming removed 0 bases at V and 3 bases at J, with 12 bases between. Germline V gene lookup returns CDR1 MGHRA and CDR2 YSYEKL. The CDR3 here is CASSQDWASNYNSPLHF. In DNA, the CDR3 is TGCGCCAGCAGCCAAGATTGGGCATCCAACTATAATTCACCCCTCCACTTT.

The V and J genes are TRBV10-3 and TRBJ1-1; D is unresolved. Trimming pared 0 bases from V and 10 bases from J, leaving 9 bases between. This CDR3 region has 12 residues. The germline gives CDR1 ENHRY, CDR2 SYGVKD. For the CDR3, the DNA is TGTGCCATCAGTGAGTCGACGACGGGAGCTTTCTTT. This translates into CAISESTTGAFF.

The chain uses TRBV5-8 and TRBJ2-3, with 10 bases lining up with TRBD2. Germline V gene data show CDR1 as SGHTS and CDR2 as YDEGEE. J lost 3 bases, V lost 4 bases, and 11 bases had no gene match. CDR3 length equals 17 residues. The CDR3 protein is CASSKGRLAGGTDTQYF. The CDR3 nucleotides read TGTGCCAGCAGCAAGGGGCGATTAGCGGGGGGAACAGATACGCAGTATTTT.

The rearrangement joins TRBV7-9 to TRBJ2-7; D is unresolved. The V gene's germline CDR1 is SEHNR and CDR2 FQNEAQ (reference sequence). This CDR3 is 16 amino acids long. With 0 bases removed from V and 0 bases from J, the gap between germline ends came to 12 bases. The CDR3 bases are TGTGCCAGCAGCTTAGCTGGTCCGAGTAGCTCCTACGAGCAGTACTTC. It translates to CASSLAGPSSSYEQYF.

This clone was observed a few times. This chain links TRBV30 with TRBJ2-7; weak D call: TRBD2 (6 bases). The CDR3 loop spans 13 amino acids. The germline V gene has CDR1 GTSNPN and CDR2 SVGIG (reference sequence). Trimming pared 7 bases from V and 3 bases from J, leaving 16 bases between. The CDR3 region is CASGAGRRYEQYF. CDR3 nucleotides: TGTGCCTCCGGGGCGGGACGGCGCTACGAGCAGTACTTC.

The rearrangement joins TRBV28 to TRBJ2-3, with D perhaps matching TRBD2 (5 bases). Germline loops: CDR1 MDHEN, CDR2 SYDVKM. This CDR3 has 17 amino acids. Trimming removed 5 bases from V and 1 base from J, with 19 bases in between. As DNA, the CDR3 is TGTGCCAGCAGTCCTCATAAATTAGCGCCAGGCACAGATACGCAGTATTTT. Its protein is CASSPHKLAPGTDTQYF.